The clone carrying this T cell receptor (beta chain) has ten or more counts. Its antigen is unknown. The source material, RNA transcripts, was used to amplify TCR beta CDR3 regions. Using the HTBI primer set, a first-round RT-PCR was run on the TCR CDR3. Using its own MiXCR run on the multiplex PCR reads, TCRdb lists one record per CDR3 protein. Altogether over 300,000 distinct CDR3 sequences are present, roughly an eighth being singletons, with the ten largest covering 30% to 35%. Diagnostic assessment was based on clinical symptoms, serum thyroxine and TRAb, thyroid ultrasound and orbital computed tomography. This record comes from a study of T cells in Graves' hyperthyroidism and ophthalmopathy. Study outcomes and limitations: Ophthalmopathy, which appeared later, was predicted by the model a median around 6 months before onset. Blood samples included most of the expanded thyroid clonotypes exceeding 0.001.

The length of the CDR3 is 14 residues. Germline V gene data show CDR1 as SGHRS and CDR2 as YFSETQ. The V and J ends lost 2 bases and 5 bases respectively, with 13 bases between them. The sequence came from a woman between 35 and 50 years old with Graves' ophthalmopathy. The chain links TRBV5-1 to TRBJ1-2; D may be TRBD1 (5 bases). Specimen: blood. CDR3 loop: CASSFEQELYGYTF. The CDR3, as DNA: TGCGCCAGCAGCTTCGAACAGGAATTGTATGGCTACACCTTC.